This section outlines one TCR beta chain sequence together with its context. Its specificity is not known. These data are taken from a study of cytomegalovirus exposure and HLA in healthy donors. Broader study findings: The classifier reportedly diagnosed cytomegalovirus status with high sensitivity and specificity.

In the PCR, 60 Vbeta and 13 Jbeta primers were used. Assay: immunoSEQ multiplex PCR; the TCRdb copy retains only in-frame clones and omits some. The repertoire includes 200,000 or so clones, approximately 84% of them detected once, and approximately 0.26% sits in the top ten. In germline, CDR1 is MNHEY, CDR2 SMNVEV (reference sequence). The CDR3 has 15 residues. The V end lost 3 bases, the J end lost 3 bases, and 12 bases lay between the germline ends. Donors showed nominal health when sampled, although they likely had unrecorded immune exposures. V and J are TRBV27 and TRBJ1-5; D is ambiguous. The clonotype comes from a boy aged 5-17 years in good health and CMV-seronegative. The sequencing sample was made of PBMCs. CDR3 protein: CASSFGRGANQPQHF. CDR3 DNA: TGTGCCAGCAGTTTTGGTCGGGGAGCCAATCAGCCCCAGCATTTT.